This T cell receptor (beta chain) is drawn from a study of cytomegalovirus exposure and HLA in healthy donors. The wider study: Membership in the Caucasian-associated ancestry cluster was found for about 80% of approximately 400 genotyped donors.

Donors likely had unrecorded immune exposures despite being nominally healthy when sampled. This clone has only a few counts. Its target is unknown. The germline gives CDR1 MNHNY, CDR2 SVGAGI (reference sequence). CDR3 length: 16 residues. Trimming took 5 bases from V and 0 from J, leaving 14 bases between them. The PCR made use of 60 Vbeta and 13 Jbeta primers. TCRdb's copy holds only in-frame clones and misses some; the assay was immunoSEQ multiplex PCR. The table shows under 200,000 clones, with roughly 84% occurring only once. Whole-study findings and limits: Sequencing likely generated an artifact that appeared as a cluster of highly shared sequence variants. The study assumed roughly uniform donor sequencing depth for presence/absence analyses.

The receptor's source is a woman between 50 and 59 years old in good health and CMV-seropositive. This chain uses TRBV6-6 with TRBJ1-5, with unresolved D. The sequenced sample consisted of PBMCs. The CDR3: CASSPVWSGSNQPQHF. The CDR3 DNA reads as TGTGCCAGCAGTCCGGTTTGGTCGGGTAGCAATCAGCCCCAGCATTTT.